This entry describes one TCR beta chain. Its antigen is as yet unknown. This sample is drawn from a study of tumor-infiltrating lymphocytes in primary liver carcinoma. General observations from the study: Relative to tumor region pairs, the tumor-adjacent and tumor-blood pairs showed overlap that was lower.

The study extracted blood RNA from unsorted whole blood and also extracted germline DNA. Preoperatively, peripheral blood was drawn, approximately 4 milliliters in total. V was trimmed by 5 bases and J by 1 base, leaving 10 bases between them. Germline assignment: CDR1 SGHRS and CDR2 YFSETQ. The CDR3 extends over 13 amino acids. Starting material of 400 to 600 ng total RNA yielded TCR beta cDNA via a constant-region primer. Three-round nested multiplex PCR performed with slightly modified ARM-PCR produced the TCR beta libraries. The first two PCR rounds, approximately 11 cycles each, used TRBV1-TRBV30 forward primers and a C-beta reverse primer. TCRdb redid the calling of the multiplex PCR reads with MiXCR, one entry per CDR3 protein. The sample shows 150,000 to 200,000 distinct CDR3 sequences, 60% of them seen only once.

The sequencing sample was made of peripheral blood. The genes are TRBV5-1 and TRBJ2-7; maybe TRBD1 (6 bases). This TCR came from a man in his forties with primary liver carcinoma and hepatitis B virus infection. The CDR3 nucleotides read TGCGCCAGCAGAACACAGGGATCCTACGAGCAGTACTTC. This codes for CASRTQGSYEQYF. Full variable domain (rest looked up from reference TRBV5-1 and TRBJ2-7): KAGVTQTPRYLIKTRGQQVTLSCSPISGHRSVSWYQQTPGQGLQFLFEYFSETQRNKGNFPGRFSGRQFSNSRSEMNVSTLELGDSALYLCASRTQGSYEQYFGPGTRLTVT.